This TCR beta chain appears in the sequencing data of a study of human T cells and chemical hapten exposure. Overall study context: Sensitization was performed using 2% DPC on a roughly 2 cm by roughly 2 cm upper inner arm skin site. Slight differences in pooled library volume were the main source of varying TCR yields across samples. Overall study findings and caveats: The number of TCRs over 1 in 1000 frequency stayed unchanged after DPC.

As concerns this clonotype: The antigen is unknown.

Time point described: patch test 3, about 24 weeks after DPC sensitization. Described treatment: therapeutic diphenylcyclopropenone sensitization with weekly scalp DPC. Total RNA extraction was carried out from unfractionated whole blood. Each CDR3 protein gets one entry after TCRdb re-called the RACE reads with MiXCR. In the table there are roughly 100,000 distinct CDR3 sequences, approximately 36% of which are singletons. Deletions cut 2 bases from V and 5 bases from J, with 13 bases between. Germline CDR1 reads LGHNT; CDR2 reads FRNRAP. CDR3 length: 15 amino acids. The clonotype comes from a man in his forties or fifties with alopecia areata. Some clones in this sample may be carry-over from other donors' samples. The sample was whole blood, taken in connection with sensitization to the hapten diphenylcyclopropenone (DPC). The gene calls are TRBV12-5 and TRBJ2-1; D not resolved. CDR3 nucleotides: TGTGCTAGTGGTTTGCCCTTAACTTGGGACAATGAGCAGTTCTTC. It translates to CASGLPLTWDNEQFF.